A single sample is the source of the 5 T cell receptor beta chains below, sequenced in a study of T-cell reconstitution after alpha-beta-depleted transplantation in children. The authors prepared the TCRbeta library with unique molecular identifiers. TCRdb re-analysed the PCR reads in MiXCR, keeping a single row per CDR3 protein. The sample consists of a few hundred thousand distinct CDR3 sequences, roughly 26% of them appearing once. The sample here was PBMCs, taken before TCRalphabeta/CD19-depleted stem cell transplant. The receptors come from a girl aged 2 to 9 with Fanconi anemia, due to receive a stem cell transplant.

The CDR3 region has the DNA TGTGCCAGCTCACCATATATACTGACAGGAGATGAACCCTACGAGCAGTACTTC. Translating gives CASSPYILTGDEPYEQYF. The chain has TRBV18 and TRBJ2-7; TRBD1 might be the D (6 bases). This CDR3 spans 18 amino acids. Between the trimmed V and J ends, which lost 2 bases and 2 bases, there was a span of 22 bases. Germline CDR1 and CDR2: KGHSH and LQKENI.

This clonotype was seen at least ten times. This chain connects TRBV12-3 or TRBV12-4 to TRBJ1-5, with 10 bases that match TRBD1. The J segment lost 5 bases and the V segment lost 6 bases, leaving 10 bases of the junction unmatched. The CDR3 totals 16 residues. The CDR3 here is CASSSGTGVPHQPQHF. The CDR3 bases are TGTGCCAGCAGCTCGGGGACAGGGGTACCGCATCAGCCCCAGCATTTT.

This clonotype came up many times. The V and J genes are TRBV6-1 and TRBJ2-7; D gene uncertain. Trimming shortened V by 2 bases and J by 3 bases, and 8 bases separated the two germline ends. The CDR3 is made up of 13 amino acids. Germline V gives CDR1 MNHNS, CDR2 SASEGT. CDR3 bases: TGTGCCAGCAGTGAACGGGTGGTCTACGAGCAGTACTTC. This gives the protein CASSERVVYEQYF.

This rearrangement joins TRBV20-1 to TRBJ2-4; 7 bases map to TRBD1. The CDR3 has 12 residues. CDR1 is DFQATT and CDR2 is SNEGSKA in the germline V gene (reference sequence). Unmatched junction bases numbered 2, after V lost 2 bases and J lost 7 bases. CDR3 loop: CSARQDRNIQYF. In nucleotides, the CDR3 is TGCAGTGCTAGACAGGACAGGAACATTCAGTACTTC.

Details on this clonotype: One junction end disagrees with the germline gene, perhaps due to a read error. The V gene is TRBV29-1, the J gene TRBJ2-5; D might be TRBD2 (7 bases). CDR3 length: 12 residues. Germline CDR1 SQVTM, CDR2 ANQGSEA. The CDR3 sequence: CSVEGGGGPLDF. CDR3 sequence (DNA): TGCAGCGTTGAAGGGGGAGGGGGTCCCTTAGACTTC.